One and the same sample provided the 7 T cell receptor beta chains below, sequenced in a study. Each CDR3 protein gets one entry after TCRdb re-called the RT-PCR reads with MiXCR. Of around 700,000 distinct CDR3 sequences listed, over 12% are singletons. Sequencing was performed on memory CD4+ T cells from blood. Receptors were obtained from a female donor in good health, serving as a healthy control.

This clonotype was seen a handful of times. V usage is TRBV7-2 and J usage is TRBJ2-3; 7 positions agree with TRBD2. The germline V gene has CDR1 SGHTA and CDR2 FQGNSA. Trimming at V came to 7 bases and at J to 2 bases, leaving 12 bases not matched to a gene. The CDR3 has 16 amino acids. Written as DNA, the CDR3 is TGTGCCAGCACCTTGATGGTAGCGGGCCTCACAGATACGCAGTATTTT. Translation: CASTLMVAGLTDTQYF.

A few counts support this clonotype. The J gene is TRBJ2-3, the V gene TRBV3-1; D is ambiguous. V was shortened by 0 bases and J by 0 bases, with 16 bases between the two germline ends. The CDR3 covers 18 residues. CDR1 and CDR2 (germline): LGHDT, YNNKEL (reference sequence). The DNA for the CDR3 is TGTGCCAGCAGCCAAGACTTTTATAGCCGGCCTAGCACAGATACGCAGTATTTT. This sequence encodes CASSQDFYSRPSTDTQYF.

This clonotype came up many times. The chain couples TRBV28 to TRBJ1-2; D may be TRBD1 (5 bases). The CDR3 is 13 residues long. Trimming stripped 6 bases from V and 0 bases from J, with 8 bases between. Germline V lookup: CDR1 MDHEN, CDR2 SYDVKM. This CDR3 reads CASRPQANYGYTF. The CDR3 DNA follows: TGTGCCAGCAGGCCACAGGCTAACTATGGCTACACCTTC.

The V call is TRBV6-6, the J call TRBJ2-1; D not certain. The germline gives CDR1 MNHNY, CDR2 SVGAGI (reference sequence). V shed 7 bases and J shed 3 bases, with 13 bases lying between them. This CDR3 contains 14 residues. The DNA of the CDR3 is TGTGCCAGCAATCGCGCACGGAACTACAATGAGCAGTTCTTC. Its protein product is CASNRARNYNEQFF.

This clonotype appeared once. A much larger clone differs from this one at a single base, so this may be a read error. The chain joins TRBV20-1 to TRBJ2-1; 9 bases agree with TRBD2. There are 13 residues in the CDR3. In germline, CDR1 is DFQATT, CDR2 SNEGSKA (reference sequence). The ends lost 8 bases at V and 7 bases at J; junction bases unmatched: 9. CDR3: CSISSGSLNEQFF. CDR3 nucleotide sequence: TGCAGTATTAGTAGCGGGAGTTTAAATGAGCAGTTCTTC.

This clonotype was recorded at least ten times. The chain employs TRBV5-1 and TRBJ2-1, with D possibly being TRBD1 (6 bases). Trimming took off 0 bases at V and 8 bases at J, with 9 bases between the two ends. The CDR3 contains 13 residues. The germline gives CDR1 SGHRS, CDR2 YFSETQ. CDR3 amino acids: CASSLEYRDEQFF. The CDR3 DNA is TGCGCCAGCAGCTTGGAATACAGGGATGAGCAGTTCTTC. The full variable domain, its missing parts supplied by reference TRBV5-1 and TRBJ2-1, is KAGVTQTPRYLIKTRGQQVTLSCSPISGHRSVSWYQQTPGQGLQFLFEYFSETQRNKGNFPGRFSGRQFSNSRSEMNVSTLELGDSALYLCASSLEYRDEQFFGPGTRLTVL.

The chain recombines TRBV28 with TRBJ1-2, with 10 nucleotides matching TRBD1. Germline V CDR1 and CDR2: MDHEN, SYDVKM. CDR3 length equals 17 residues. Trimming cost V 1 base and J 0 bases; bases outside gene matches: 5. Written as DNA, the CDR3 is TGTGCCAGCAGTTTATTTGGACAGGGGGGGTCTAACTATGGCTACACCTTC. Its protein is CASSLFGQGGSNYGYTF.